Sequencing of this T cell receptor (beta chain) was carried out in a study of Graves' ophthalmopathy and Graves' hyperthyroidism. The CDR3 is 14 amino acids. Germline V gives CDR1 MGHDK, CDR2 SYGVNS. Losses at the gene ends were 1 base for V and 9 bases for J; bases not matched to a gene: 8. PBMCs were obtained from 10 ml of fresh peripheral blood. The TCR beta CDR3 regions underwent amplification from RNA transcripts. Second-round multiplex PCR came after first-round RT-PCR with HTBI primers. In TCRdb, the multiplex PCR reads were re-called with MiXCR into one record per CDR3 protein. Of some 370,000 distinct CDR3 sequences listed, about 18% were seen once; the top ten hold around 2.4%. In this sample, this clonotype turned up many times.

The V call is TRBV25-1, the J call TRBJ2-7; 8 nucleotides line up with TRBD1. This sequence originates from an adult woman with stable Graves' hyperthyroidism. Sequencing used peripheral blood. The CDR3 region has the DNA TGTGCCAGCAGTGAATCCGGGACAGGCTCCATGCAGTACTTC. It is translated as CASSESGTGSMQYF.